The entry that follows covers one T cell receptor (beta chain) sequence. The study ran its PCR with 60 Vbeta and 13 Jbeta primers. TCRdb keeps only in-frame clones here, not all; method: immunoSEQ multiplex PCR. The table lists 200,000 to 250,000 clones, around four fifths of them singletons, with 2.7% in the top ten. The CDR3 totals 14 residues. Trimming took 5 bases from V and 10 from J; bases not matched to a gene: 14. CDR1 SQVTM and CDR2 ANQGSEA come from the germline V gene. This entry is derived from a study of cytomegalovirus exposure and HLA in healthy donors. Sequencing input: PBMCs. V is TRBV29-1 and J is TRBJ2-1, with 7 positions matching TRBD2. The clonotype originates from a woman in her fifties or sixties in good health and CMV-seropositive. The DNA of the CDR3 is TGCAGCGTTAGGGTGGGCGCGGGAGAAGTAGAGCAGTTCTTC. This translates into CSVRVGAGEVEQFF.